A selection of T cell receptor beta chains follows, all from one sample in a study of immune characteristics of hereditary and idiopathic chronic pancreatitis. The repertoire was sequenced with immunoSEQ multiplex PCR; TCRdb's copy has only in-frame clones and lacks some. The sample consists of around 9,000 clones, roughly 80% of them appearing once. The sequenced material came from pancreas tissue with idiopathic chronic pancreatitis. The receptors were gathered from a human donor with chronic pancreatitis. Both conserved end residues are part of each CDR3. The order of the fields is D gene, J gene, V gene, clone size, CDR3 protein, CDR3 DNA. D genes are given only for firm matches. Part of the rows lack a size; the others show once, few, many or a class for expanded clones.

TRBD1	TRBJ2-7	TRBV12-5	few	CASGEGTALTTYEQYF	TGTGCTAGTGGCGAGGGGACAGCCCTTACCACCTACGAGCAGTACTTC
-	TRBJ2-5	TRBV9	few	CASSPRPGTQETQYF	TGTGCCAGCAGCCCCCGGCCGGGGACCCAAGAGACCCAGTACTTC
-	TRBJ1-1	TRBV18	-	CASSRNDGGEAFF	TGTGCCAGCTCACGGAACGATGGGGGTGAAGCTTTCTTT
TRBD2	TRBJ2-3	TRBV10-3	-	CAISERGLAGAADTQYF	TGTGCCATCAGTGAGAGGGGGCTAGCGGGGGCGGCGGATACGCAGTATTTT
TRBD1	TRBJ2-1	TRBV5-1	-	CATANIGQGGNEQFF	TGCGCCACCGCAAATATAGGACAGGGAGGCAATGAGCAGTTCTTC
-	TRBJ2-7	TRBV21-1	-	CASTPSGGRVEQYF	TGTGCCAGCACCCCTAGCGGGGGGCGGGTGGAGCAGTACTTC
-	TRBJ2-7	TRBV12-3/TRBV12-4	-	CASRPGPLGEQYF	TGTGCCAGCAGACCCGGACCCCTAGGCGAGCAGTACTTC
-	TRBJ1-4	TRBV5-1	-	CASSSTPPDTATNEKLFF	TGCGCCAGCAGCTCCACCCCGCCGGACACCGCAACTAATGAAAAACTGTTTTTT
-	TRBJ2-3	TRBV19	-	CASSRWQGGPTDTQYF	TGTGCCAGTAGTCGGTGGCAGGGCGGACCCACAGATACGCAGTATTTT
-	TRBJ1-5	TRBV30	-	CAWSAQTGQPQHF	TGTGCCTGGAGTGCCCAGACTGGCCAGCCCCAGCATTTT
TRBD2	TRBJ2-3	TRBV6-6	-	CASSYSRGTSPDTQYF	TGTGCCAGCAGTTACTCAAGAGGGACTAGTCCAGATACGCAGTATTTT
-	TRBJ1-4	TRBV5-1	-	CASSLGGHRATNEKLFF	TGCGCCAGCAGCTTGGGGGGACACAGGGCAACTAATGAAAAACTGTTTTTT
-	TRBJ2-1	TRBV27	medium-sized	CASSLSHRNEQFF	TGTGCCAGCAGTTTATCACACCGCAATGAGCAGTTCTTC
-	TRBJ1-2	TRBV7-9	-	CASSSQGDGYTF	TGTGCCAGCAGCTCCCAGGGAGATGGCTACACCTTC
-	TRBJ2-2	TRBV5-4	-	CASSLAVGELFF	TGTGCCAGCAGCTTGGCCGTTGGGGAGCTGTTTTTT
-	TRBJ2-2	TRBV5-6	-	CASSLESLGWPGELFF	TGTGCCAGCAGCTTGGAGAGCCTGGGTTGGCCCGGGGAGCTGTTTTTT
-	TRBJ2-1	TRBV7-9	few	CASSSIAGTQAYNEQFF	TGTGCCAGCAGTTCGATAGCCGGGACACAAGCTTACAATGAGCAGTTCTTC
TRBD2	TRBJ2-3	TRBV30	once	CAWSVGLAVGDTQYF	TGTGCCTGGAGTGTGGGACTAGCGGTTGGAGATACGCAGTATTTT
TRBD2	TRBJ2-3	TRBV7-6	-	CASGPFRSAGVDTQYF	TGTGCCAGCGGACCATTCCGCTCTGCGGGGGTCGATACGCAGTATTTT
-	TRBJ1-1	TRBV6-5	-	CASRTQWLGSTEAFF	TGTGCCAGCCGAACCCAATGGCTTGGGAGCACTGAAGCTTTCTTT
TRBD2	TRBJ2-5	TRBV7-9	-	CASSWGGGKETQYF	TGTGCCAGCAGCTGGGGCGGGGGGAAGGAGACCCAGTACTTC
TRBD1	TRBJ1-1	TRBV19	few	CATADNRDRDTEAFF	TGTGCCACCGCCGATAACCGGGACAGGGACACTGAAGCTTTCTTT
TRBD1	TRBJ1-2	TRBV4-2	-	CASSPFTGGDYGYTF	TGTGCCAGCAGCCCGTTTACAGGGGGCGACTATGGCTACACCTTC
-	TRBJ2-1	TRBV5-1	once	CASSPGQPSYNEQFF	TGCGCCAGCAGCCCCGGACAGCCCTCCTACAATGAGCAGTTCTTC
-	TRBJ1-2	TRBV19	-	CASRGTQVYGYTF	TGTGCCAGTAGGGGGACACAAGTCTATGGCTACACCTTC
-	TRBJ2-5	TRBV5-1	-	CASSLEWPVQETQYF	TGCGCCAGCAGCTTGGAGTGGCCGGTTCAAGAGACCCAGTACTTC
TRBD1	TRBJ2-2	TRBV7-9	-	CASSLGTGNHELFF	TGTGCCAGCAGCTTAGGGACAGGGAACCACGAGCTGTTTTTT
-	TRBJ1-3	TRBV6-5	-	CASRLDSGNTIYF	TGTGCCAGCAGACTAGACTCTGGAAACACCATATATTTT
-	TRBJ2-5	TRBV29-1	-	CSVREGGETQYF	TGCAGCGTTAGGGAAGGCGGTGAGACCCAGTACTTC
-	TRBJ2-5	TRBV5-1	-	CASSPGGLGRLGSQYF	TGCGCCAGCAGTCCTGGAGGGCTTGGACGCCTGGGCTCCCAGTACTTC
-	TRBJ1-2	TRBV24-1	-	CATSPPKGYTF	TGTGCCACCAGCCCCCCGAAAGGCTACACCTTC
-	TRBJ2-2	TRBV6-2/TRBV6-3	once	CASSLTETGELFF	TGTGCCAGCAGTTTGACCGAAACCGGGGAGCTGTTTTTT
TRBD1	TRBJ1-2	TRBV4-2	-	CASSQEQNRGIGYGYTF	TGTGCCAGCAGCCAAGAGCAAAACAGGGGGATCGGCTATGGCTACACCTTC
-	TRBJ1-1	TRBV30	-	CALNRELGTEAFF	TGTGCCTTAAACAGGGAATTGGGAACTGAAGCTTTCTTT
TRBD2	TRBJ2-3	TRBV24-1	-	CATSDAATSGGAGTQYF	TGTGCCACCAGTGATGCCGCGACTAGCGGGGGGGCCGGTACGCAGTATTTT
TRBD2	TRBJ2-1	TRBV3-1/TRBV3-2	-	CASSQELGLGAGVYNEQFF	TGTGCCAGCAGCCAAGAATTGGGCTTAGGAGCGGGGGTCTACAATGAGCAGTTCTTC
TRBD1	TRBJ1-1	TRBV4-1	few	CASSQLDRVGTEAFF	TGCGCCAGCAGCCAACTAGACAGGGTGGGCACTGAAGCTTTCTTT
TRBD1	TRBJ1-2	TRBV2	-	CASSGQGADYGYTF	TGTGCCAGCAGTGGACAGGGGGCTGACTATGGCTACACCTTC
-	TRBJ2-1	TRBV3-1/TRBV3-2	-	CASSQPTWNEQFF	TGTGCCAGCAGCCAACCGACCTGGAATGAGCAGTTCTTC
-	TRBJ2-3	TRBV28	-	CASSLQGLGTDTQYF	TGTGCCAGCAGTTTACAGGGGCTTGGGACAGATACGCAGTATTTT
TRBD1	TRBJ2-3	TRBV27	few	CASSENRGADTQYF	TGTGCCAGCAGTGAGAACAGGGGGGCAGATACGCAGTATTTT
TRBD1	TRBJ1-1	TRBV7-9	-	CASTRQGLRTEAFF	TGTGCCAGCACCCGACAGGGTCTGAGGACTGAAGCTTTCTTT
-	TRBJ1-3	TRBV10-3	-	CAISESGQTISGNTIYF	TGTGCCATCAGTGAGTCGGGGCAGACAATCTCTGGAAACACCATATATTTT
-	TRBJ1-2	TRBV25-1	-	CASRDRFAKGYTF	TGTGCCAGCAGAGACAGGTTCGCTAAGGGCTACACCTTC